These T cell receptor beta chains were read from a single sample in a study of T cell responses to AZD1222 COVID-19 vaccine. Method: immunoSEQ multiplex PCR; TCRdb's copy keeps in-frame clones and lacks some. Among about 160,000 clones listed, 91% were seen once. The starting material was peripheral blood, obtained 28 days after the second AZD1222 dose. The origin of the receptors is an adult who received the AZD1222 COVID-19 vaccine. CDR3s include the opening cysteine and the closing phenylalanine or tryptophan. The D gene is left open where the match is weak. Rows may omit the clone size; those that give it use once, few, many or a size class.

v_gene: TRBV6-5
j_gene: TRBJ1-1
abundance: -
d_gene: -
CDR3aa: CASTGRRNTEAFF
CDR3nt: TGTGCCAGCACCGGACGTAGGAACACTGAAGCTTTCTTT

v_gene: TRBV11-2
j_gene: TRBJ2-7
abundance: -
d_gene: -
CDR3aa: CASSLSPGTSYEQYF
CDR3nt: TGTGCCAGCAGCTTATCCCCCGGGACCTCCTACGAGCAGTACTTC

v_gene: TRBV5-4
j_gene: TRBJ1-2
abundance: -
d_gene: -
CDR3aa: CASRRTGTNYGYTF
CDR3nt: TGTGCCAGCAGACGGACTGGGACTAACTATGGCTACACCTTC

v_gene: TRBV5-1
j_gene: TRBJ2-3
abundance: once
d_gene: TRBD1
CDR3aa: CASRRTGGRTDTQYF
CDR3nt: TGCGCCAGCCGACGGACAGGGGGACGCACAGATACGCAGTATTTT

v_gene: TRBV4-1
j_gene: TRBJ1-4
abundance: -
d_gene: -
CDR3aa: CASSQPTYNEKLFF
CDR3nt: TGCGCCAGCAGCCAACCGACCTATAATGAAAAACTGTTTTTT

v_gene: TRBV4-3
j_gene: TRBJ1-1
abundance: -
d_gene: TRBD1
CDR3aa: CASSQGGTGFTEAFF
CDR3nt: TGCGCCAGCAGCCAAGGGGGGACAGGGTTCACTGAAGCTTTCTTT

v_gene: TRBV30
j_gene: TRBJ1-1
abundance: once
d_gene: TRBD1
CDR3aa: CAWVRQGRTEAFF
CDR3nt: TGTGCCTGGGTCAGACAGGGGAGGACTGAAGCTTTCTTT

v_gene: TRBV7-9
j_gene: TRBJ1-6
abundance: -
d_gene: -
CDR3aa: CASTRAREGSPLHF
CDR3nt: TGTGCCAGCACCCGGGCCCGGGAGGGTTCACCCCTCCACTTT

v_gene: TRBV2
j_gene: TRBJ1-5
abundance: -
d_gene: -
CDR3aa: CASGMVRFNQPQHF
CDR3nt: TGTGCCAGCGGAATGGTCAGGTTCAATCAGCCCCAGCATTTT

v_gene: TRBV11-3
j_gene: TRBJ2-2
abundance: -
d_gene: -
CDR3aa: CASSYGPGENTGELFF
CDR3nt: TGTGCCAGCAGCTATGGCCCGGGGGAGAACACCGGGGAGCTGTTTTTT

v_gene: TRBV5-1
j_gene: TRBJ1-2
abundance: -
d_gene: -
CDR3aa: CASSLGLEGYGYTF
CDR3nt: TGCGCCAGCAGCTTGGGTTTGGAGGGGTATGGCTACACCTTC

v_gene: TRBV6-5
j_gene: TRBJ1-4
abundance: -
d_gene: -
CDR3aa: CASTSPLIEKLFF
CDR3nt: TGTGCCAGCACTAGCCCGCTTATTGAAAAACTGTTTTTT

v_gene: TRBV3-1/TRBV3-2
j_gene: TRBJ1-6
abundance: -
d_gene: TRBD1
CDR3aa: CASRLQGTLPNSPLHF
CDR3nt: TGTGCCAGCAGACTACAGGGGACTTTGCCCAATTCACCCCTCCACTTT

v_gene: TRBV12-2
j_gene: TRBJ1-1
abundance: -
d_gene: -
CDR3aa: CASRQGRLNTEAFF
CDR3nt: TGTGCAAGTCGTCAGGGTCGGTTGAACACTGAAGCTTTCTTT

v_gene: TRBV30
j_gene: TRBJ1-5
abundance: -
d_gene: TRBD1
CDR3aa: CAWSEGQGNQPQHF
CDR3nt: TGTGCCTGGAGTGAGGGACAGGGGAATCAGCCCCAGCATTTT

v_gene: TRBV6-4
j_gene: TRBJ2-1
abundance: -
d_gene: TRBD2
CDR3aa: CASSELAGDHNEQFF
CDR3nt: TGTGCCAGCAGTGAACTAGCGGGGGACCACAATGAGCAGTTCTTC

v_gene: TRBV7-9
j_gene: TRBJ2-1
abundance: few
d_gene: TRBD1
CDR3aa: CASSGRTGRNEQFF
CDR3nt: TGTGCCAGCAGCGGTCGGACAGGGAGGAATGAGCAGTTCTTC

v_gene: TRBV29-1
j_gene: TRBJ2-7
abundance: -
d_gene: TRBD1
CDR3aa: CSVPGQGPFSYEQYF
CDR3nt: TGCAGCGTGCCGGGACAGGGCCCCTTCTCCTACGAGCAGTACTTC

v_gene: TRBV18
j_gene: TRBJ2-5
abundance: -
d_gene: -
CDR3aa: CASSPPGQETQYF
CDR3nt: TGTGCCAGCTCACCACCTGGGCAAGAGACCCAGTACTTC

v_gene: TRBV29-1
j_gene: TRBJ2-1
abundance: -
d_gene: -
CDR3aa: CSVEFAANNEQFF
CDR3nt: TGCAGCGTTGAATTCGCAGCAAACAATGAGCAGTTCTTC

v_gene: TRBV28
j_gene: TRBJ2-2
abundance: -
d_gene: -
CDR3aa: CASSMQLGGVGTGELFF
CDR3nt: TGTGCCAGCAGTATGCAACTAGGGGGAGTTGGCACCGGGGAGCTGTTTTTT

v_gene: TRBV24-1
j_gene: TRBJ1-2
abundance: -
d_gene: -
CDR3aa: CATSEPGTAPRGYTF
CDR3nt: TGTGCCACCAGTGAGCCTGGGACGGCGCCCCGAGGCTACACCTTC

v_gene: TRBV15
j_gene: TRBJ1-1
abundance: -
d_gene: -
CDR3aa: CATSSFRGGLDTEAFF
CDR3nt: TGTGCCACCAGCAGCTTCCGAGGGGGGTTGGACACTGAAGCTTTCTTT

v_gene: TRBV18
j_gene: TRBJ1-1
abundance: once
d_gene: -
CDR3aa: CASSPQRNTEAFF
CDR3nt: TGTGCCAGCTCACCTCAAAGGAACACTGAAGCTTTCTTT

v_gene: TRBV11-2
j_gene: TRBJ2-5
abundance: -
d_gene: TRBD2
CDR3aa: CASKGSGGAETQYF
CDR3nt: TGTGCCAGCAAAGGGAGCGGGGGGGCAGAGACCCAGTACTTC

v_gene: TRBV20-1
j_gene: TRBJ2-1
abundance: -
d_gene: TRBD2
CDR3aa: CSASRASGGTSYNEQFF
CDR3nt: TGCAGTGCTAGTCGAGCTAGCGGGGGCACATCCTACAATGAGCAGTTCTTC

v_gene: TRBV29-1
j_gene: TRBJ2-7
abundance: -
d_gene: -
CDR3aa: CSVEERDYEQYF
CDR3nt: TGCAGCGTTGAAGAGAGGGACTACGAGCAGTACTTC

v_gene: TRBV6-5
j_gene: TRBJ1-5
abundance: -
d_gene: TRBD1
CDR3aa: CASRRDRIQPQHF
CDR3nt: TGTGCCAGCAGAAGGGACAGGATTCAGCCCCAGCATTTT

v_gene: TRBV15
j_gene: TRBJ1-4
abundance: -
d_gene: -
CDR3aa: CATSRDGRVDEKLFF
CDR3nt: TGTGCCACCAGCAGAGATGGGAGGGTCGATGAAAAACTGTTTTTT

v_gene: TRBV7-2
j_gene: TRBJ1-2
abundance: -
d_gene: -
CDR3aa: CASSLDGRNYGYTF
CDR3nt: TGTGCCAGCAGCTTAGACGGGAGGAACTATGGCTACACCTTC

v_gene: TRBV5-8
j_gene: TRBJ2-4
abundance: -
d_gene: TRBD1
CDR3aa: CASSFPGQGAGSIQYF
CDR3nt: TGTGCCAGCAGCTTTCCGGGACAGGGGGCGGGAAGCATTCAGTACTTC

v_gene: TRBV19
j_gene: TRBJ2-7
abundance: -
d_gene: -
CDR3aa: CASSDRTAQYF
CDR3nt: TGTGCCAGTAGTGACAGGACCGCTCAGTACTTC

v_gene: TRBV11-3
j_gene: TRBJ2-7
abundance: few
d_gene: TRBD2
CDR3aa: CASSITSGWAYEQYF
CDR3nt: TGTGCCAGCAGCATCACTAGCGGTTGGGCCTACGAGCAGTACTTC

v_gene: TRBV14
j_gene: TRBJ1-2
abundance: -
d_gene: -
CDR3aa: CASSQESGVYGYTF
CDR3nt: TGTGCCAGCAGCCAAGAATCGGGCGTATATGGCTACACCTTC

v_gene: TRBV14
j_gene: TRBJ1-3
abundance: -
d_gene: TRBD1
CDR3aa: CASSLRQGRGNTIYF
CDR3nt: TGTGCCAGCAGCCTTCGACAGGGACGAGGGAACACCATATATTTT

v_gene: TRBV11-3
j_gene: TRBJ2-1
abundance: -
d_gene: -
CDR3aa: CASKGDLAAPSYNEQFF
CDR3nt: TGTGCCAGCAAGGGGGACCTAGCGGCACCCTCCTACAATGAGCAGTTCTTC

v_gene: TRBV13
j_gene: TRBJ2-5
abundance: -
d_gene: -
CDR3aa: CASSSWAVSETQYF
CDR3nt: TGTGCCAGCAGCTCCTGGGCCGTTTCCGAGACCCAGTACTTC

v_gene: TRBV2
j_gene: TRBJ1-1
abundance: -
d_gene: -
CDR3aa: CASSEARALGGTEAFF
CDR3nt: TGTGCCAGCAGTGAAGCGAGGGCGCTCGGGGGCACTGAAGCTTTCTTT

v_gene: TRBV6-1
j_gene: TRBJ1-1
abundance: -
d_gene: TRBD1
CDR3aa: CASSARWDRMNTEAFF
CDR3nt: TGTGCCAGCAGTGCTCGGTGGGACAGGATGAACACTGAAGCTTTCTTT

v_gene: TRBV2
j_gene: TRBJ1-6
abundance: -
d_gene: -
CDR3aa: CASSDMGSNSPLHF
CDR3nt: TGTGCCAGCAGTGACATGGGGTCTAATTCACCCCTCCACTTT